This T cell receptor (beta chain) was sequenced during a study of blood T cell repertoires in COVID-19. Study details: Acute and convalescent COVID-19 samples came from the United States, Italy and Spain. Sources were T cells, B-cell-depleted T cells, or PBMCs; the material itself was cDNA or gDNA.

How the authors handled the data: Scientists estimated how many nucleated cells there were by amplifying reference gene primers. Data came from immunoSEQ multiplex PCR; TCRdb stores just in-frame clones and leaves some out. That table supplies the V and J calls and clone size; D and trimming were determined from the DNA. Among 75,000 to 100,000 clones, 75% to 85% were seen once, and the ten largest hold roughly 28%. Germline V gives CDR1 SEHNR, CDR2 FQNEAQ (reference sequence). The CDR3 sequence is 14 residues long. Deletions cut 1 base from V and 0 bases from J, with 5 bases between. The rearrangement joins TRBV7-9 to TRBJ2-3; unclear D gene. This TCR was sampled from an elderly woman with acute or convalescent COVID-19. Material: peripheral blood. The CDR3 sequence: CASSLVLSTDTQYF. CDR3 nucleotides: TGTGCCAGCAGCTTAGTCCTGAGCACAGATACGCAGTATTTT. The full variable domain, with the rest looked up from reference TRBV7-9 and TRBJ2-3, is DTGVSQNPRHKITKRGQNVTFRCDPISEHNRLYWYRQTLGQGPEFLTYFQNEAQLEKSRLLSDRFSAERPKGSFSTLEIQRTEQGDSAMYLCASSLVLSTDTQYFGPGTRLTVL.